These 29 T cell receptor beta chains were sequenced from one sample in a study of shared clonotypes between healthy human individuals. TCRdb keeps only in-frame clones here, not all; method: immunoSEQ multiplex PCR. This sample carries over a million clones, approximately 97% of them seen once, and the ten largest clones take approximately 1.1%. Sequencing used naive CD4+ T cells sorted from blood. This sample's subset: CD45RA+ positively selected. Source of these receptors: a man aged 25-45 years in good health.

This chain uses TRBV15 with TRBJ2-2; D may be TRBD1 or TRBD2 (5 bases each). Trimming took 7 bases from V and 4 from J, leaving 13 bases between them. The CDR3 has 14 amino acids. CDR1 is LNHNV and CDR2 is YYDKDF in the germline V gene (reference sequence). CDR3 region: CATTGPTGTGELFF. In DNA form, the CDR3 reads TGTGCCACCACGGGGCCAACCGGCACCGGGGAGCTGTTTTTT.

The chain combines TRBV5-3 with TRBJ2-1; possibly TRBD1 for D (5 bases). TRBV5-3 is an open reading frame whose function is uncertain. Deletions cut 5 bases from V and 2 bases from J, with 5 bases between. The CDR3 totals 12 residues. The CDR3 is CARRTAYNEQFF. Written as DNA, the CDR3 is TGTGCCAGAAGGACAGCCTACAATGAGCAGTTCTTC.

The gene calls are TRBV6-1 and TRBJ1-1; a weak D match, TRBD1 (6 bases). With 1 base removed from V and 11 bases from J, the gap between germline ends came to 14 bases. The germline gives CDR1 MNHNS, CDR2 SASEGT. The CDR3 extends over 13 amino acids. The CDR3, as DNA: TGTGCCAGCAGTGAAGAGCCAGGGGCCAAGGCTTTCTTT. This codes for CASSEEPGAKAFF.

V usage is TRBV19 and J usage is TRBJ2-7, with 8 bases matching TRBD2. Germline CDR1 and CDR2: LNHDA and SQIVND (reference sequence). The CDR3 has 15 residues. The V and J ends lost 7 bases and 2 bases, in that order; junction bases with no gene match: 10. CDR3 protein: CASTPRAGGTYEQYF. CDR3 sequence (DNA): TGTGCCAGTACCCCACGGGCGGGAGGCACCTACGAGCAGTACTTC. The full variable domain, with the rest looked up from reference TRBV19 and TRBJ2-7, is DGGITQSPKYLFRKEGQNVTLSCEQNLNHDAMYWYRQDPGQGLRLIYYSQIVNDFQKGDIAEGYSVSREKKESFPLTVTSAQKNPTAFYLCASTPRAGGTYEQYFGPGTRLTVT.

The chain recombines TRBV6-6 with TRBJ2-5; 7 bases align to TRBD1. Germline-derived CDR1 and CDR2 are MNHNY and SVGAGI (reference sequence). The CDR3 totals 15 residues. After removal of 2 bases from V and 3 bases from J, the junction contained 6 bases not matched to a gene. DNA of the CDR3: TGTGCCAGCAGTTACAGCAGGGGGATAGAAGAGACCCAGTACTTC. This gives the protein CASSYSRGIEETQYF.

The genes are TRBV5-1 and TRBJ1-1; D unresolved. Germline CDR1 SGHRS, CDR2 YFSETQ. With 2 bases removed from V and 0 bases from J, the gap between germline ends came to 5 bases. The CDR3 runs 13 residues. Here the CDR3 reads CASSFVMNTEAFF. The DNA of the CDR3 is TGCGCCAGCAGCTTCGTTATGAACACTGAAGCTTTCTTT.

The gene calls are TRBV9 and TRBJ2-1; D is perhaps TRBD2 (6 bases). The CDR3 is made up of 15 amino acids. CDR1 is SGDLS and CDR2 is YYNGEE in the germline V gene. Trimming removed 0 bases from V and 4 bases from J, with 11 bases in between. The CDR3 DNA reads TGTGCCAGCAGCGTAGCCCCCGGGACTTACAATGAGCAGTTCTTC. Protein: CASSVAPGTYNEQFF.

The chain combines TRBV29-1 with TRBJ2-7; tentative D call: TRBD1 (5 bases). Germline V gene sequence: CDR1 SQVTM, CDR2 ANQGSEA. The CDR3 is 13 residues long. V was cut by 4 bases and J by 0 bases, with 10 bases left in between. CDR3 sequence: CSVAGKTSYEQYF. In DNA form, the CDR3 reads TGCAGCGTTGCAGGGAAAACCTCCTACGAGCAGTACTTC.

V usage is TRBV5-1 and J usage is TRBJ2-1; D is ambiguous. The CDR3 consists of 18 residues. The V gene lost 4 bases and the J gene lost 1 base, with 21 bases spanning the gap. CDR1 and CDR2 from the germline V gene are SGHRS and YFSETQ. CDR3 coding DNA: TGCGCCAGCAGCCGAAACCGGGCTCCCCCAAAATCCTACAATGAGCAGTTCTTC. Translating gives CASSRNRAPPKSYNEQFF. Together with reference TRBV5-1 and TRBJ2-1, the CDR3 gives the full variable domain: KAGVTQTPRYLIKTRGQQVTLSCSPISGHRSVSWYQQTPGQGLQFLFEYFSETQRNKGNFPGRFSGRQFSNSRSEMNVSTLELGDSALYLCASSRNRAPPKSYNEQFFGPGTRLTVL.

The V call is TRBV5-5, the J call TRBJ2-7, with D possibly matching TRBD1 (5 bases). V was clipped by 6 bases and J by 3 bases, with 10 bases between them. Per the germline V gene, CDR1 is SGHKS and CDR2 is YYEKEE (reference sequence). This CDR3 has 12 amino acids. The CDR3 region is CASIAQGYEQYF. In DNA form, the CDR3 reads TGTGCCAGCATCGCTCAGGGCTACGAGCAGTACTTC. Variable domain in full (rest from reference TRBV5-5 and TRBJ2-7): DAGVTQSPTHLIKTRGQQVTLRCSPISGHKSVSWYQQVLGQGPQFIFQYYEKEERGRGNFPDRFSARQFPNYSSELNVNALLLGDSALYLCASIAQGYEQYFGPGTRLTVT.

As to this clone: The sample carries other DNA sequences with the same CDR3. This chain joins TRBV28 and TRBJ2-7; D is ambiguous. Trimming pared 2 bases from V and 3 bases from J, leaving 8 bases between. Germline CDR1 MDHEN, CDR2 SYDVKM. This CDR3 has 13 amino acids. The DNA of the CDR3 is TGTGCCAGCAGTTTAGTGGGGAACTACGAGCAGTACTTC. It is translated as CASSLVGNYEQYF. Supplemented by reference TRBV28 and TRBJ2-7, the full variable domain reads DVKVTQSSRYLVKRTGEKVFLECVQDMDHENMFWYRQDPGLGLRLIYFSYDVKMKEKGDIPEGYSVSREKKERFSLILESASTNQTSMYLCASSLVGNYEQYFGPGTRLTVT.

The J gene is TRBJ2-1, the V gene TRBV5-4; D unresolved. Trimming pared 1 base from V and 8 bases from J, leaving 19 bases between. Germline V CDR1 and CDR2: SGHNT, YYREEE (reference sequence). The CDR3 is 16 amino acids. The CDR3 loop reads CASSLPPTTPADEQFF. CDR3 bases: TGTGCCAGCAGCTTGCCCCCGACAACACCCGCGGATGAGCAGTTCTTC.

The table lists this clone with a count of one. The CDR3 nucleotides are TGTGCCAGCTCACCCGGAGGAAGCGGGTGGCTTCTCGATGAGCAGTTCTTC. Protein: CASSPGGSGWLLDEQFF. V and J are TRBV18 and TRBJ2-1; D is perhaps TRBD2 (6 bases). Deletions cut 3 bases from V and 8 bases from J, with 23 bases between. This CDR3 has 17 amino acids. CDR1 KGHSH and CDR2 LQKENI come from the germline V gene.

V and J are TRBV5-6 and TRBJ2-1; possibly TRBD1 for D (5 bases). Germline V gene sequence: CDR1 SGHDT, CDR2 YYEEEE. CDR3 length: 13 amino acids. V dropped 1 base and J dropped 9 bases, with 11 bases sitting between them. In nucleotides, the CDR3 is TGTGCCAGCAGCTTGCCCGCTAGGGGTGAGCAGTTCTTC. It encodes CASSLPARGEQFF.

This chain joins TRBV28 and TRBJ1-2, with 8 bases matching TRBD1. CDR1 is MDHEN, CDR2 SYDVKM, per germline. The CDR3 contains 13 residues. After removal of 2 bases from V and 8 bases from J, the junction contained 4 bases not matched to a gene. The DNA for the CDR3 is TGTGCCAGCAGTTTAAGGACAGGGTGGGGCTACACCTTC. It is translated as CASSLRTGWGYTF.

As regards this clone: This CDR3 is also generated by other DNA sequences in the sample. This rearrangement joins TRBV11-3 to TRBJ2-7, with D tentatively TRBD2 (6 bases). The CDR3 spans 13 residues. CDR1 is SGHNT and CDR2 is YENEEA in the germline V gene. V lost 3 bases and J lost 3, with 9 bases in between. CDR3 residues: CASSFGGDYEQYF. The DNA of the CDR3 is TGTGCCAGCAGCTTTGGAGGGGACTACGAGCAGTACTTC.

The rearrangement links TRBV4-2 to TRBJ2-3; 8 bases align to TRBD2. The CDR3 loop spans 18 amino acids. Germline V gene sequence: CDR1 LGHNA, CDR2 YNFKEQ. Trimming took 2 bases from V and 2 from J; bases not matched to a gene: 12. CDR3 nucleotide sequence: TGTGCCAGCAGCCAATTACCCGGGGGGGGTTTTGACACAGATACGCAGTATTTT. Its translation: CASSQLPGGGFDTDTQYF.

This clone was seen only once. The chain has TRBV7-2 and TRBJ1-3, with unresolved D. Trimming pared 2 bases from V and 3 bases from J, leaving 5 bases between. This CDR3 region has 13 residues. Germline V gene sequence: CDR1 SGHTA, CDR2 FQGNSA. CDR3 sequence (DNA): TGTGCCAGCAGCTTACAGAGTGGAAACACCATATATTTT. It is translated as CASSLQSGNTIYF.

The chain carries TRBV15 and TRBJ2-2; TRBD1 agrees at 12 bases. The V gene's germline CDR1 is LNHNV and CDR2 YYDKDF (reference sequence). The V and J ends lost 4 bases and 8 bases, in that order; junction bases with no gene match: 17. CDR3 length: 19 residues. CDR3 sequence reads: CATSTLPDPGTGGSGELFF. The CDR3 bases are TGTGCCACCAGCACCCTCCCCGACCCCGGGACAGGGGGCTCTGGGGAGCTGTTTTTT.

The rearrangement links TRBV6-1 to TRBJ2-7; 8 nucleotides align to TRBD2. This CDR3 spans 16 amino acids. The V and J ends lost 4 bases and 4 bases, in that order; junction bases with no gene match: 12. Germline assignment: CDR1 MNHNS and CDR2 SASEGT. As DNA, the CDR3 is TGTGCCAGCAGTGTCTTTGAAGCGGGAGTATTGTACGAGCAGTACTTC. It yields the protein CASSVFEAGVLYEQYF.

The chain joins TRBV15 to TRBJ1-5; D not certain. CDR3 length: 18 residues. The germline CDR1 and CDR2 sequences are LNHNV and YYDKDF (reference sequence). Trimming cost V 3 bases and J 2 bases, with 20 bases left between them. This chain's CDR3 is CATSSTSTSLHRNQPQHF. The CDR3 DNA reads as TGTGCCACCAGCAGTACCTCAACATCCCTCCATCGCAATCAGCCCCAGCATTTT.

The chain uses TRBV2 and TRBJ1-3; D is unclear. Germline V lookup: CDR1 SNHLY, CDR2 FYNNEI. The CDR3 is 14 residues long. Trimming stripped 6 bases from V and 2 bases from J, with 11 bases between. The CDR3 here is CASRETETGNTIYF. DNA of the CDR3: TGTGCCAGCAGGGAAACAGAAACTGGAAACACCATATATTTT.

The CDR3 DNA reads as TGCGCCAGCAGCATGGGACCGATGAACACTGAAGCTTTCTTT. Translated: CASSMGPMNTEAFF. The rearrangement links TRBV5-1 to TRBJ1-1; D is perhaps TRBD1 (5 bases). The CDR3 loop spans 14 amino acids. With 4 bases removed from V and 0 bases from J, the gap between germline ends came to 10 bases. CDR1 and CDR2 (germline): SGHRS, YFSETQ.

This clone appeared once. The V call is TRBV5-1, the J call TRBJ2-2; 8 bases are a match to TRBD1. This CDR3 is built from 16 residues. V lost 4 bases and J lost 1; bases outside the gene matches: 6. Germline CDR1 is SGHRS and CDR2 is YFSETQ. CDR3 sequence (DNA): TGCGCCAGCAGCCCGTTGGGGACAGGGAACACCGGGGAGCTGTTTTTT. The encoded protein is CASSPLGTGNTGELFF.

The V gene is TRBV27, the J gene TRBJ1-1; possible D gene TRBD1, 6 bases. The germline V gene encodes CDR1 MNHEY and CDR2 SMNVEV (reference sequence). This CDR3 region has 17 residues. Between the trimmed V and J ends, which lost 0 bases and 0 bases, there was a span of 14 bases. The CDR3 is CASSLSSGWGLNTEAFF. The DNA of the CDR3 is TGTGCCAGCAGTTTATCATCCGGTTGGGGGCTGAACACTGAAGCTTTCTTT.

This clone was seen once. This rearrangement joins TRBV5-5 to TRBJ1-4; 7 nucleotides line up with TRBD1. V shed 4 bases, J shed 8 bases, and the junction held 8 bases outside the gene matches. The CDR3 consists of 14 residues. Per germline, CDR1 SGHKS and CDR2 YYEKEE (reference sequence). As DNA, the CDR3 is TGTGCCAGCAGCCCGGCTGGACAGGTCGAAAAACTGTTTTTT. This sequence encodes CASSPAGQVEKLFF.

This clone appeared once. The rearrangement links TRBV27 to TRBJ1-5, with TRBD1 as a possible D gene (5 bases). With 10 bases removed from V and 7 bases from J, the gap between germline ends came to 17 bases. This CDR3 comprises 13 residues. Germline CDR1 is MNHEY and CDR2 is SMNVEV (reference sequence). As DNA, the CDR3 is TGTGCCACCCGTCCGGACATTTTGCAGCCCCAGCATTTT. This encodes CATRPDILQPQHF.

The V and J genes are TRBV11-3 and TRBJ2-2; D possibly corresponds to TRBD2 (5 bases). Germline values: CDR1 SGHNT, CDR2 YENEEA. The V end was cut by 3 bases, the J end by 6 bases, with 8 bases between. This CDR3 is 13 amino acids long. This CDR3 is CASSFQRSGELFF. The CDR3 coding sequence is TGTGCCAGCAGCTTCCAGCGGTCCGGGGAGCTGTTTTTT.

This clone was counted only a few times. In DNA, the CDR3 is TGTGCCAGCAGCTTAGGGAGAAATCAGCCCCAGCATTTT. As protein: CASSLGRNQPQHF. This chain links TRBV7-7 with TRBJ1-5; D is uncertain. CDR1 and CDR2 (germline): SSHAT, FNYEAQ (reference sequence). CDR3 length: 13 amino acids. Between the trimmed V and J ends, which lost 1 base and 4 bases, there was a span of 5 bases.